The TCR beta chain under discussion was sequenced for a study of cytomegalovirus exposure and HLA in healthy donors. Findings of the study overall: There were fewer than 200 TCR beta chains listed as cytomegalovirus-associated.

This CDR3 has 12 amino acids. V lost 5 bases to trimming and J lost 4 bases, with 6 bases between them. Per germline, CDR1 SGHRS and CDR2 YFSETQ. Data came from immunoSEQ multiplex PCR; TCRdb stores just in-frame clones and leaves some out. The sample holds some 130,000 clones, about 80% seen once. As concerns this clone: Its cognate antigen is unknown.

The chain uses TRBV5-1 and TRBJ1-4; D unclear. The receptor was derived from a man between 25 and 39 years old in good health and CMV-seropositive. Material: PBMCs. CDR3 in amino acids: CASSRDNEKLFF. In DNA form, the CDR3 reads TGCGCCAGCAGTCGGGATAATGAAAAACTGTTTTTT.